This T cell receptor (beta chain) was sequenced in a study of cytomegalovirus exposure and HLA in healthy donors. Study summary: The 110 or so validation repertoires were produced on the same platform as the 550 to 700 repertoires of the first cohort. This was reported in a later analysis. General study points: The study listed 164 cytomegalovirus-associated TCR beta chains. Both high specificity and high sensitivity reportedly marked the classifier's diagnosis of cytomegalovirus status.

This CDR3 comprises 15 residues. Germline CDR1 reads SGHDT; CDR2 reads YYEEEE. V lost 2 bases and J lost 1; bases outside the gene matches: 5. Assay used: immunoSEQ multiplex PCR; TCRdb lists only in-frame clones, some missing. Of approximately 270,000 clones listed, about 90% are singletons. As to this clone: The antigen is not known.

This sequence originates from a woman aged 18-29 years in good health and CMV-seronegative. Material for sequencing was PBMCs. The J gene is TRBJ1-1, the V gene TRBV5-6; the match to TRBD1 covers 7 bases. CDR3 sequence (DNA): TGTGCCAGCAGCTTAAAGGACAGGCGGAACACTGAAGCTTTCTTT. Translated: CASSLKDRRNTEAFF.